This T cell receptor beta chain is from a study of beta chain features in type 1 diabetes. Study background: Healthy donors resembled patients in age, gender and cell yields.

cDNA synthesis used the whole RNA isolate, giving expressed TCRB sequences. Assay used: immunoSEQ multiplex PCR; TCRdb lists only in-frame clones, some missing. The table includes almost 350,000 clones, 7% to 9% detected once. This clone has a handful of counts. V shed 2 bases and J shed 0 bases, with 7 bases lying between them. This CDR3 is 14 amino acids long. Germline V gives CDR1 SGDLS, CDR2 YYNGEE. This receptor was obtained from a woman aged 18-30 years in good health. The specimen was central memory CD4+ T cells from blood. The genes are TRBV9 and TRBJ2-3, with D possibly matching TRBD2 (6 bases). CDR3 DNA sequence: TGTGCCAGCAGCGTCGGGAGCAGCACAGATACGCAGTATTTT. Translation gives CASSVGSSTDTQYF.